The T cell receptor beta chain described here comes from a study of multiple sclerosis patients with progressive multifocal leukoencephalopathy. Time point given: before natalizumab initiation. T0 refers to blood drawn before natalizumab was first infused. This clone appeared once. The CDR3 is made up of 16 amino acids. Trimming shortened V by 4 bases and J by 0 bases, and 13 bases separated the two germline ends. Germline assignment: CDR1 MNHNS and CDR2 SASEGT. Sequencing used immunoSEQ multiplex PCR; TCRdb keeps in-frame clones, though not all of them. The sample has roughly 31,000 clones; around nine tenths are singletons.

The J gene is TRBJ1-5, the V gene TRBV6-1; D unresolved. What was sequenced was PBMCs. This sequence originates from a human donor with multiple sclerosis. The CDR3 is CASSVPGRNSNQPQHF. The CDR3 DNA reads as TGTGCCAGCAGTGTACCCGGACGGAATAGCAATCAGCCCCAGCATTTT.